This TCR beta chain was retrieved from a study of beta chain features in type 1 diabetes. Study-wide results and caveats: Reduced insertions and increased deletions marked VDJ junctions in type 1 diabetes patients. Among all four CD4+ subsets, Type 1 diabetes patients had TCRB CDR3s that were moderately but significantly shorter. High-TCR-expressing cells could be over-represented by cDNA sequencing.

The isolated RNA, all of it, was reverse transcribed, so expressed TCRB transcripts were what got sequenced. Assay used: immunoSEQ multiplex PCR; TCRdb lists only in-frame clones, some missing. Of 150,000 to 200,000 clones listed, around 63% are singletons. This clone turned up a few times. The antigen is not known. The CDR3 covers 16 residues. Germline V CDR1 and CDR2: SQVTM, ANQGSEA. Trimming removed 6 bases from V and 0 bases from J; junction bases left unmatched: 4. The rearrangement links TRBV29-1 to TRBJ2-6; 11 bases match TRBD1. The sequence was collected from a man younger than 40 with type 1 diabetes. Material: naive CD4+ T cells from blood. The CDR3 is CSVSGTGGSGANVLTF. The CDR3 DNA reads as TGCAGCGTCTCCGGGACAGGGGGCTCTGGGGCCAACGTCCTGACTTTC.